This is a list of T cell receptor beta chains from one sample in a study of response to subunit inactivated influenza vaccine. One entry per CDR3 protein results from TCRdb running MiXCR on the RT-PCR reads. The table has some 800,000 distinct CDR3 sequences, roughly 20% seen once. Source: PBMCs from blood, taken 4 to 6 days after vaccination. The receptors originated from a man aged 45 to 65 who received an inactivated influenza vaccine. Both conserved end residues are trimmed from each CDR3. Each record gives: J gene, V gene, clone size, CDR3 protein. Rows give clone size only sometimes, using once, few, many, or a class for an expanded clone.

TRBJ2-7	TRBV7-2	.	ASSLGRAGPAYEQY
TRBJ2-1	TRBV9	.	ASSPRKRGGLDEQF
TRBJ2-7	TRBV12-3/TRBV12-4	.	ASSLARLYEQY
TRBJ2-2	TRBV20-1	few	SAVTATGELF
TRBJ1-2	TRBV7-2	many	ASSFATGEDGYT
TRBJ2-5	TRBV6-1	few	ASSITAGETQY
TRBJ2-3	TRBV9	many	ASSVGLGSTDTQY
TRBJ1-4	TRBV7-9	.	ASSRPSEKLF
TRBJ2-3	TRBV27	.	ASSLWPGTDTQY
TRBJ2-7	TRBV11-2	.	ASSSPGAQSYEQY
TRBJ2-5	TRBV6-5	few	ASSYPNSGGQETQY
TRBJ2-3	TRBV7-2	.	ASSFSGTNTDTQY
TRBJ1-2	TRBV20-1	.	SARVQGAGKGYT
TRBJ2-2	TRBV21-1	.	ASSKVIRGWSNTGELF
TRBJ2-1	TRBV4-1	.	ASSQPIRGLAGRSPHEQF
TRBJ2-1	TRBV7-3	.	ASSLGGRAGDNEQF